The TCR beta chain under discussion was sequenced for a study of CD8 T cells in Susac syndrome. The CDR3 contains 14 residues. V gave up 0 bases and J gave up 2 bases, with 10 bases separating them. Germline V gene sequence: CDR1 GTSNPN, CDR2 SVGIG (reference sequence). TCR beta was sequenced from blood CD8+ and CD4+ T cells. The multiple sclerosis control cohort comprised treatment-naive individuals presenting with stable or active relapsing-remitting disease. Random hexamers served to reverse transcribe about 0.45 to 1 ug RNA. TCRdb reanalysed the immunoSEQ multiplex PCR reads using MiXCR and keeps one entry per CDR3 protein. This sample has fewer than 350,000 distinct CDR3 sequences; around 91% occur once, and the top ten carry less than 0.2%.

The sample consisted of CD8+ T cells from PBMCs. The receptor was isolated from a human donor with multiple sclerosis. The chain links TRBV30 to TRBJ2-5, with D possibly matching TRBD2 (6 bases). CDR3 in amino acids: CAWSVSSAQETQYF. As DNA, the CDR3 is TGTGCCTGGAGTGTTTCTAGCGCGCAAGAGACCCAGTACTTC. The variable domain in full, completed from reference TRBV30 and TRBJ2-5, reads SQTIHQWPATLVQPVGSPLSLECTVEGTSNPNLYWYRQAAGRGLQLLFYSVGIGQISSEVPQNLSASRPQDRQFILSSKKLLLSDSGFYLCAWSVSSAQETQYFGPGTRLLVL.